The 24 T cell receptor beta chains listed next were all sequenced from one sample in a study of PD-L1 blockade in urothelial cancer. Assay: immunoSEQ multiplex PCR; the TCRdb copy retains only in-frame clones and omits some. The table shows about 74,000 clones, with around 80% occurring only once. The specimen comprised PBMCs, sampled around atezolizumab (anti-PD-L1) treatment. The receptors come from an older man with urothelial cancer.

This rearrangement joins TRBV5-4 to TRBJ2-1, with 7 positions matching TRBD2. Germline lookup yields CDR1 SGHNT and CDR2 YYREEE (reference sequence). Unmatched junction bases numbered 9, after V lost 2 bases and J lost 7 bases. The CDR3 is 15 residues long. The CDR3 region has the DNA TGTGCCAGCAGCTTAGATACAGCGGGATGGAATGAGCAGTTCTTC. Translating gives CASSLDTAGWNEQFF.

The V gene is TRBV6-5, the J gene TRBJ2-1, with 9 bases lining up with TRBD2. Per germline, CDR1 MNHEY and CDR2 SVGAGI. J gave up 9 bases and V 2 bases, and 8 bases lay outside the gene matches. The CDR3 covers 15 residues. CDR3 sequence: CASSYGGREGGEQFF. For the CDR3, the DNA is TGTGCCAGCAGTTACGGTGGGCGGGAGGGTGGTGAGCAGTTCTTC.

The sample holds one count of this clone. The chain combines TRBV7-9 with TRBJ2-7; 12 nucleotides match TRBD2. With 4 bases clipped from V and 4 bases from J, the junction kept 2 bases outside the gene matches. There are 14 residues in the CDR3. CDR1 and CDR2 (germline): SEHNR, FQNEAQ (reference sequence). In nucleotides, the CDR3 is TGTGCCAGCAGCTCACTAGCGGGAGGTTACGAGCAGTACTTC. Translation gives CASSSLAGGYEQYF.

V usage is TRBV7-3 and J usage is TRBJ2-3; D not resolved. The germline V gene has CDR1 SGHTA and CDR2 FQGTGA. This CDR3 is 13 amino acids long. Deletions cut 5 bases from V and 3 bases from J, with 9 bases between. CDR3 nucleotide sequence: TGTGCCAGCAGCCCCCCTTATACAGATACGCAGTATTTT. It specifies CASSPPYTDTQYF. Variable domain in full (rest from reference TRBV7-3 and TRBJ2-3): GAGVSQTPSNKVTEKGKYVELRCDPISGHTALYWYRQSLGQGPEFLIYFQGTGAADDSGLPNDRFFAVRPEGSVSTLKIQRTERGDSAVYLCASSPPYTDTQYFGPGTRLTVL.

This clone turned up a few times. CDR3 in DNA: TGTGCCAGCAGCTTAATCCAGGGGGCCGATGGCTACACCTTC. Translating it yields CASSLIQGADGYTF. The chain has TRBV11-1 and TRBJ1-2; the match to TRBD1 covers 8 bases. J gave up 6 bases and V 2 bases, and 5 bases lay outside the gene matches. The CDR3 extends over 14 amino acids. The germline gives CDR1 SGHAT, CDR2 FQDESV (reference sequence).

The sample holds one count of this clone. The rearrangement uses TRBV28 and TRBJ1-5; 10 bases agree with TRBD1. Germline values: CDR1 MDHEN, CDR2 SYDVKM. The CDR3 has 14 amino acids. V gave up 6 bases and J gave up 14 bases; unmatched junction bases: 13. CDR3 in DNA: TGTGCCAGCAGAGCCTCGGGACAGGGGCTCGGGAAGCATTTT. Translating gives CASRASGQGLGKHF.

V gene TRBV9 combines with J gene TRBJ2-7, with 9 bases aligning to TRBD2. CDR3 length: 16 amino acids. CDR1 SGDLS and CDR2 YYNGEE come from the germline V gene. V lost 0 bases, J lost 2 bases, and 6 bases stayed unmatched. For the CDR3, the DNA is TGTGCCAGCAGCGTAGGTCAAGCGGGAGGAACCTACGAGCAGTACTTC. Its translation: CASSVGQAGGTYEQYF. Using reference TRBV9 and TRBJ2-7 for the parts outside the CDR3, the full variable domain is DSGVTQTPKHLITATGQRVTLRCSPRSGDLSVYWYQQSLDQGLQFLIQYYNGEERAKGNILERFSAQQFPDLHSELNLSSLELGDSALYFCASSVGQAGGTYEQYFGPGTRLTVT.

This chain connects TRBV28 to TRBJ2-3; 8 nucleotides match TRBD2. Per the germline V gene, CDR1 is MDHEN and CDR2 is SYDVKM. This CDR3 has 16 residues. The J segment lost 2 bases and the V segment lost 1 base, leaving 5 bases of the junction unmatched. The CDR3 spells CASSLYPGRDTDTQYF. The DNA of the CDR3 is TGTGCCAGCAGTTTATATCCCGGGAGGGACACAGATACGCAGTATTTT.

V and J are TRBV27 and TRBJ1-2; no clear D gene. The V gene's germline CDR1 is MNHEY and CDR2 SMNVEV (reference sequence). V was clipped by 5 bases and J by 2 bases, with 9 bases between them. The CDR3 sequence is 13 residues long. The DNA for the CDR3 is TGTGCCAGCAGTCCTCATCAGAACTATGGCTACACCTTC. Protein: CASSPHQNYGYTF.

V gene TRBV7-3 combines with J gene TRBJ2-2; 7 nucleotides line up with TRBD2. Trimming at V came to 5 bases and at J to 1 base, leaving 4 bases not matched to a gene. CDR3 size: 15 residues. Germline lookup yields CDR1 SGHTA and CDR2 FQGTGA. For the CDR3, the DNA is TGTGCCAGCAGCCCAGCGGGACTGAACACCGGGGAGCTGTTTTTT. Translation: CASSPAGLNTGELFF.

V and J are TRBV9 and TRBJ2-7, with D possibly being TRBD1 (6 bases). CDR1 is SGDLS and CDR2 is YYNGEE in the germline V gene. The CDR3 has 16 amino acids. Trimming left V 3 bases short and J 0 bases short, with 16 bases between. DNA of the CDR3: TGTGCCAGCAGCGCTCAGGGGAGTACCTACTCCTACGAGCAGTACTTC. It translates to CASSAQGSTYSYEQYF. The full variable domain, with the rest looked up from reference TRBV9 and TRBJ2-7, is DSGVTQTPKHLITATGQRVTLRCSPRSGDLSVYWYQQSLDQGLQFLIQYYNGEERAKGNILERFSAQQFPDLHSELNLSSLELGDSALYFCASSAQGSTYSYEQYFGPGTRLTVT.

This chain uses TRBV6-5 with TRBJ1-2, with D possibly matching TRBD1 (6 bases). V shed 5 bases and J shed 4 bases, with 14 bases lying between them. Germline V gene lookup returns CDR1 MNHEY and CDR2 SVGAGI. The CDR3 totals 14 residues. The CDR3 region is CASSLRGGPYGYTF. The CDR3 nucleotides are TGTGCCAGCAGTCTCAGGGGAGGGCCCTATGGCTACACCTTC.

V and J are TRBV28 and TRBJ2-1; a possible D gene is TRBD2 (6 bases). Trimming stripped 3 bases from V and 7 bases from J, with 10 bases between. The CDR3 length is 13 residues. CDR1 MDHEN and CDR2 SYDVKM come from the germline V gene. The CDR3 DNA follows: TGTGCCAGCAGTTTCGGGGGTAGTAATGAGCAGTTCTTC. It encodes CASSFGGSNEQFF.

This sequence joins TRBV11-2 and TRBJ2-3, with TRBD2 matching 8 bases. The CDR3 sequence is 13 residues long. Germline values: CDR1 SGHAT, CDR2 FQNNGV. J lost 6 bases, V lost 5 bases, and 4 bases had no gene match. The chain's CDR3 is CASSPRLADTQYF. The CDR3 DNA reads TGTGCCAGCAGCCCCAGACTAGCGGATACGCAGTATTTT.

The sample holds one count of this clone. This chain joins TRBV10-3 and TRBJ2-3; D call uncertain. Germline values: CDR1 ENHRY, CDR2 SYGVKD. This CDR3 has 13 residues. Trimming removed 7 bases from V and 6 bases from J, with 14 bases in between. CDR3 region: CAITNSNVDTQYF. The CDR3 coding sequence is TGTGCCATCACAAATAGCAACGTGGATACGCAGTATTTT.

V usage is TRBV28 and J usage is TRBJ2-1; D gene unclear. Germline CDR1 MDHEN, CDR2 SYDVKM. The V end was cut by 5 bases, the J end by 0 bases, with 14 bases between. The CDR3 runs 16 residues. The CDR3 sequence is CASSNLRLTSYNEQFF. The CDR3 DNA reads TGTGCCAGCAGTAATCTCAGGTTAACCTCCTACAATGAGCAGTTCTTC.

This clone was detected a few times. The gene calls are TRBV10-1 and TRBJ1-2; 9 nucleotides match TRBD1. The J segment lost 2 bases and the V segment lost 6 bases, leaving 4 bases of the junction unmatched. CDR3 size: 14 residues. Germline V gene sequence: CDR1 WNHNN, CDR2 SYGVQD (reference sequence). In DNA, the CDR3 is TGCGCCAGCAGAACAGGGGGCAAAAACTATGGCTACACCTTC. Its translation: CASRTGGKNYGYTF.

V and J are TRBV29-1 and TRBJ2-4; D remains ambiguous. The CDR3 sequence is 13 residues long. Trimming shortened V by 2 bases and J by 4 bases, and 9 bases separated the two germline ends. Germline CDR1 SQVTM, CDR2 ANQGSEA. This chain's CDR3 is CSVEKQTKNIQYF. CDR3 coding DNA: TGCAGCGTTGAAAAACAGACAAAAAACATTCAGTACTTC.

The V call is TRBV7-9, the J call TRBJ2-1, with TRBD2 matching 11 bases. The CDR3 runs to 19 residues. The V gene's germline CDR1 is SEHNR and CDR2 FQNEAQ (reference sequence). V trimming: 5 bases; J trimming: 1 base; junction bases outside the gene matches: 13. The CDR3 protein is CASSPRARTSGSSYNEQFF. The CDR3 region has the DNA TGTGCCAGCAGCCCTAGGGCACGTACTAGCGGGAGTTCCTACAATGAGCAGTTCTTC.

The chain carries TRBV27 and TRBJ1-5; D unclear. The CDR3 is 14 residues long. Trimming took 5 bases from V and 3 from J, leaving 11 bases between them. The germline gives CDR1 MNHEY, CDR2 SMNVEV (reference sequence). The CDR3 DNA reads TGTGCCAGCAGTAGCAGGAACCACAATCAGCCCCAGCATTTT. As protein: CASSSRNHNQPQHF.

This sequence joins TRBV9 and TRBJ2-2; D is uncertain. Germline values: CDR1 SGDLS, CDR2 YYNGEE. CDR3 length equals 17 residues. V lost 0 bases, J lost 2 bases, and 14 bases lay in between. The CDR3 protein is CASSVEVWLVNTGELFF. CDR3 bases: TGTGCCAGCAGCGTAGAGGTGTGGCTAGTCAACACCGGGGAGCTGTTTTTT. Filled out from reference TRBV9 and TRBJ2-2, the complete variable domain reads DSGVTQTPKHLITATGQRVTLRCSPRSGDLSVYWYQQSLDQGLQFLIQYYNGEERAKGNILERFSAQQFPDLHSELNLSSLELGDSALYFCASSVEVWLVNTGELFFGEGSRLTVL.

The table lists this clone with a count of one. The chain carries TRBV5-4 and TRBJ2-7, with 7 nucleotides matching TRBD1. After removal of 2 bases from V and 4 bases from J, the junction contained 12 bases not matched to a gene. Germline-derived CDR1 and CDR2 are SGHNT and YYREEE (reference sequence). This CDR3 spans 16 amino acids. The CDR3 DNA reads TGTGCCAGCAGCTTTGATTCTTGGGACAGCATTTACGAGCAGTACTTC. Protein: CASSFDSWDSIYEQYF.

This clone was observed a few times. The chain employs TRBV19 and TRBJ1-5; weak D call: TRBD1 (6 bases). This CDR3 comprises 14 residues. The germline CDR1 and CDR2 sequences are LNHDA and SQIVND (reference sequence). Trimming took 3 bases from V and 1 from J, leaving 7 bases between them. The DNA for the CDR3 is TGTGCCAGTAGTATTACAGGGAGCAATCAGCCCCAGCATTTT. As protein: CASSITGSNQPQHF.

This clone was detected a few times. The chain recombines TRBV5-4 with TRBJ2-7; D remains ambiguous. The CDR3 loop spans 13 amino acids. The V end was cut by 2 bases, the J end by 7 bases, with 13 bases between. The germline CDR1 and CDR2 sequences are SGHNT and YYREEE (reference sequence). DNA of the CDR3: TGTGCCAGCAGCTTCCCTAGTTATAAGGAGCAGTACTTC. Translated, it gives CASSFPSYKEQYF.